This T cell receptor beta chain was captured by sequencing in a study of blood T cell repertoires in COVID-19. Study in general: The United States, Italy and Spain were the sources of the acute and convalescent COVID-19 samples. Sources were T cells, B-cell-depleted T cells, or PBMCs; the material itself was cDNA or gDNA.

Original processing notes: Reference gene primer amplification gave estimated nucleated cell counts. Using immunoSEQ multiplex PCR, the repertoire was profiled, and TCRdb retains in-frame clones only, with some absent. That table gives V, J and clone size, and the DNA gave D and trimming. The sample consists of 200,000 to 300,000 clones, 87% of them appearing once. This clonotype originated in a woman between 50 and 59 years old with acute or convalescent COVID-19. Material for sequencing was peripheral blood.

The CDR3 here is CASRTGGLAAYETQYF. CDR3 nucleotides: TGTGCCAGCAGAACGGGGGGACTAGCGGCCTATGAGACCCAGTACTTC. This chain connects TRBV7-4 to TRBJ2-5; 11 bases are a match to TRBD2. CDR1 and CDR2 (germline): SGHVT, SQSDAQ. The trim removed 6 bases at V and 5 bases at J, leaving 11 bases unmatched. The CDR3 spans 16 residues.